This T cell receptor beta chain is drawn from a study of blood T cell repertoires in COVID-19. Whole-study context: Spain, Italy and the United States supplied samples that represented acute and convalescent COVID-19. The cDNA or gDNA used as material had been derived from T cells, B-cell-depleted T cells, or PBMCs.

In the original analysis: Scientists estimated how many nucleated cells there were by amplifying reference gene primers. Data came from immunoSEQ multiplex PCR; TCRdb stores just in-frame clones and leaves some out. The V and J calls and clone size were taken over from that table, and D and trimming were inferred from the DNA. The sample lists around 98,000 clones; about 81% were seen once. The CDR3 runs 15 residues. Trimming shortened V by 0 bases and J by 2 bases, and 12 bases separated the two germline ends. CDR1 is SGHRS and CDR2 is YFSETQ in the germline V gene. Input material: peripheral blood. The chain is built from TRBV5-1 and TRBJ2-7; TRBD1 might be the D (5 bases). The origin of this receptor is a man aged 65 to 85 with acute or convalescent COVID-19. The CDR3 nucleotides are TGCGCCAGCAGCTTGGACGAAGGGGCCCCCTACGAGCAGTACTTC. This encodes CASSLDEGAPYEQYF.